The 11 T cell receptor beta chains below all came from one sample that was sequenced in a study of cytomegalovirus exposure and HLA in healthy donors. The PCR used 60 Vbeta and 13 Jbeta primers. Profiled with immunoSEQ multiplex PCR; TCRdb holds only in-frame clones, not every one. Among approximately 100,000 clones, more than 60% were seen once, and the ten largest hold about 4.5%. Sequenced: PBMCs. Receptors originate from a woman in her late teens or twenties in good health and CMV-seropositive.

This clone was detected a few times. The rearrangement joins TRBV6-5 to TRBJ1-1; D ambiguous. Germline CDR1 and CDR2: MNHEY and SVGAGI. The CDR3 sequence is 15 residues long. The V and J ends lost 6 bases and 0 bases respectively, with 14 bases between them. The CDR3 region has the DNA TGTGCCAGCAGCCCATGGGGAGGGCTGAACACTGAAGCTTTCTTT. This encodes CASSPWGGLNTEAFF.

This chain uses TRBV6-1 with TRBJ1-5; D may be TRBD1 (5 bases). The V end lost 0 bases, the J end lost 5 bases, and 8 bases lay between the germline ends. This CDR3 has 14 amino acids. Per germline, CDR1 MNHNS and CDR2 SASEGT. The CDR3 protein is CASSEAGQHQPQHF. The CDR3, as DNA: TGTGCCAGCAGTGAAGCGGGGCAGCATCAGCCCCAGCATTTT.

The chain uses TRBV4-3 and TRBJ2-1; 15 bases match TRBD2. Trimming at V came to 6 bases and at J to 0 bases, leaving 3 bases not matched to a gene. The germline V gene encodes CDR1 LGHNA and CDR2 YSLEER. The CDR3 is made up of 17 amino acids. CDR3 bases: TGCGCCAGCAGTGGACTAGCGGGAGGGCTCTCCTACAATGAGCAGTTCTTC. It translates to CASSGLAGGLSYNEQFF.

The chain is built from TRBV9 and TRBJ2-3; 12 bases are shared with TRBD2. V shed 0 bases and J 1 base; nucleotides not matched to a gene: 6. CDR3 size: 18 residues. Germline V CDR1 and CDR2: SGDLS, YYNGEE. The CDR3: CASSVGSSGRVGTDTQYF. The CDR3 DNA reads TGTGCCAGCAGCGTAGGATCTAGCGGGAGGGTCGGCACAGATACGCAGTATTTT.

The chain uses TRBV7-9 and TRBJ1-1; a possible D gene is TRBD1 (5 bases). The germline V gene encodes CDR1 SEHNR and CDR2 FQNEAQ (reference sequence). The length of the CDR3 is 12 residues. Deletions cut 2 bases from V and 10 bases from J, with 11 bases between. The CDR3 loop reads CASSLTGEGAFF. CDR3 in DNA: TGTGCCAGCAGCTTAACGGGGGAGGGAGCTTTCTTT.

This chain joins TRBV5-1 and TRBJ2-1; 8 bases fit TRBD2. CDR3 size: 17 residues. J lost 4 bases, V lost 0 bases, and 9 bases had no gene match. Per the germline V gene, CDR1 is SGHRS and CDR2 is YFSETQ. CDR3 protein: CASSLVSREGWYNEQFF. For the CDR3, the DNA is TGCGCCAGCAGCTTGGTGTCTCGGGAGGGCTGGTACAATGAGCAGTTCTTC.

CDR3 sequence: CASSLEGAIYGYTF. CDR3 in DNA: TGCGCCAGCAGCTTGGAGGGGGCTATCTATGGCTACACCTTC. V and J are TRBV5-1 and TRBJ1-2, with 7 bases that match TRBD1. From germline, CDR1 is SGHRS and CDR2 YFSETQ. V was pared by 0 bases and J by 4 bases, with 3 bases of the junction left unmatched. The CDR3 totals 14 residues.

The rearrangement links TRBV29-1 to TRBJ1-5; D perhaps matches TRBD1 (6 bases). Trimming pared 5 bases from V and 6 bases from J, leaving 14 bases between. CDR1 is SQVTM, CDR2 ANQGSEA, per germline. The CDR3 consists of 13 residues. The chain's CDR3 is CSVLQGMGQPQHF. CDR3 DNA sequence: TGCAGCGTTCTGCAGGGGATGGGTCAGCCCCAGCATTTT.

This rearrangement joins TRBV7-9 to TRBJ2-7; 10 bases are shared with TRBD1. The CDR3 runs to 15 residues. The ends lost 5 bases at V and 2 bases at J; junction bases unmatched: 6. CDR1 SEHNR and CDR2 FQNEAQ come from the germline V gene (reference sequence). The CDR3 spells CASSRDRGTTYEQYF. Here the CDR3 DNA reads TGTGCCAGCAGCCGGGACAGGGGTACTACCTACGAGCAGTACTTC.

The rearrangement uses TRBV27 and TRBJ2-6, with D perhaps matching TRBD2 (6 bases). CDR3 length: 15 amino acids. CDR1 is MNHEY, CDR2 SMNVEV, per germline (reference sequence). Between the trimmed V and J ends, which lost 3 bases and 2 bases, there was a span of 8 bases. CDR3 protein: CASSFWGAGANVLTF. The CDR3, as DNA: TGTGCCAGCAGTTTCTGGGGGGCTGGGGCCAACGTCCTGACTTTC.

This clone was detected only once. This rearrangement joins TRBV7-8 to TRBJ1-1; D is perhaps TRBD1 (5 bases). There are 14 residues in the CDR3. Trimming removed 1 base from V and 6 bases from J, with 12 bases in between. From germline, CDR1 is SGHVS and CDR2 FQNEAQ. The CDR3 is CASSLEVSGSEAFF. Written as DNA, the CDR3 is TGTGCCAGCAGCTTAGAAGTTTCAGGGTCTGAAGCTTTCTTT. Complete variable domain (other parts from reference TRBV7-8 and TRBJ1-1): GAGVSQSPRYKVAKRGQDVALRCDPISGHVSLFWYQQALGQGPEFLTYFQNEAQLDKSGLPSDRFFAERPEGSVSTLKIQRTQQEDSAVYLCASSLEVSGSEAFFGQGTRLTVV.